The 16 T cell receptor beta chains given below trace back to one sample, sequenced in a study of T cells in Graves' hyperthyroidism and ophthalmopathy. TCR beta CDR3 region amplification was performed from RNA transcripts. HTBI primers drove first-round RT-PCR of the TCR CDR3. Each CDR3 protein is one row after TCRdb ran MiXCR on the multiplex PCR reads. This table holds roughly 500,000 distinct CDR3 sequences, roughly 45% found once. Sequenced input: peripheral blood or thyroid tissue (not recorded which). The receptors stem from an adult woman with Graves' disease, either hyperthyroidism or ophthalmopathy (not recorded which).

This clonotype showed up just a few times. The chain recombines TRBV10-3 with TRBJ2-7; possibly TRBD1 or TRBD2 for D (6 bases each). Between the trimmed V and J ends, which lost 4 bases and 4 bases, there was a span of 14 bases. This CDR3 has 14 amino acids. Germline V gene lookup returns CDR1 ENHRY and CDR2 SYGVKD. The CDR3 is CAISAGGGGYEQYF. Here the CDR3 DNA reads TGTGCCATCAGTGCTGGAGGGGGAGGATACGAGCAGTACTTC.

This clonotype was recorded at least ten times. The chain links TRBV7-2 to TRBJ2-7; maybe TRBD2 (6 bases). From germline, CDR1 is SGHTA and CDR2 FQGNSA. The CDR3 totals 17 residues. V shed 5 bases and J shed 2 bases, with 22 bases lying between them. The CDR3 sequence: CASSPRGGGREPYEQYF. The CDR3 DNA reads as TGTGCCAGCAGCCCACGAGGCGGAGGACGGGAGCCCTACGAGCAGTACTTC.

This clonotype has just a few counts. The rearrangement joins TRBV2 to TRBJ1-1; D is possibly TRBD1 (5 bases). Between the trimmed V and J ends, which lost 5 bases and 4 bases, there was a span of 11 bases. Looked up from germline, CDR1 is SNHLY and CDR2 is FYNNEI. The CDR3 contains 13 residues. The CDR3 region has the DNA TGTGCCAGCAGTTATCTGGGGGTCACTGAAGCTTTCTTT. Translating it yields CASSYLGVTEAFF.

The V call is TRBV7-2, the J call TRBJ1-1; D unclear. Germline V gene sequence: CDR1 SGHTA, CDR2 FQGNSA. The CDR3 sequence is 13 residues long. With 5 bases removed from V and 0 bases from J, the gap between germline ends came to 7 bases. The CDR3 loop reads CASSRYLNTEAFF. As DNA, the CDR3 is TGTGCCAGCAGCCGTTATCTGAACACTGAAGCTTTCTTT. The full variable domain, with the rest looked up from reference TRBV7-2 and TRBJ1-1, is GAGVSQSPSNKVTEKGKDVELRCDPISGHTALYWYRQSLGQGLEFLIYFQGNSAPDKSGLPSDRFSAERTGGSVSTLTIQRTQQEDSAVYLCASSRYLNTEAFFGQGTRLTVV.

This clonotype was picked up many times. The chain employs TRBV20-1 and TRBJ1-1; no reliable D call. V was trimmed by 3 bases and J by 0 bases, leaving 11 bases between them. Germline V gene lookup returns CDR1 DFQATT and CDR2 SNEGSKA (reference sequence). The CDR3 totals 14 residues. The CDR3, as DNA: TGCAGTGCTAGGGGCTCCGGACTGAACACTGAAGCTTTCTTT. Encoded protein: CSARGSGLNTEAFF.

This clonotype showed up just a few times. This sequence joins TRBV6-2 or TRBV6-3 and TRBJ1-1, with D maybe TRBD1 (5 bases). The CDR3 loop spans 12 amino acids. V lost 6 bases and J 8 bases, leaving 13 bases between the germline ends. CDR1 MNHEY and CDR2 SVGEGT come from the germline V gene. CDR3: CASRRGEGEAFF. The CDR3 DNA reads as TGTGCCAGCAGGCGGGGCGAGGGAGAAGCTTTCTTT.

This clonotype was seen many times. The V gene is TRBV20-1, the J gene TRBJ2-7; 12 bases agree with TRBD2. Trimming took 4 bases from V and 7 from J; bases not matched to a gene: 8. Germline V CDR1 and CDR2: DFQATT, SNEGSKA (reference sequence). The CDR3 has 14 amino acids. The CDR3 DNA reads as TGCAGTGCTACTACCGGACTAGCGGGAATTGAGCAGTACTTC. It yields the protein CSATTGLAGIEQYF.

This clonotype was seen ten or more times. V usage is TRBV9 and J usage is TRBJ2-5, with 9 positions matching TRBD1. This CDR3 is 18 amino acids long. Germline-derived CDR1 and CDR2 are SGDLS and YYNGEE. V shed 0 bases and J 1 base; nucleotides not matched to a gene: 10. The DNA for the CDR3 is TGTGCCAGCAGCGTAGGAGGGACAGGGTCTGGTGGCCAAGAGACCCAGTACTTC. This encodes CASSVGGTGSGGQETQYF.

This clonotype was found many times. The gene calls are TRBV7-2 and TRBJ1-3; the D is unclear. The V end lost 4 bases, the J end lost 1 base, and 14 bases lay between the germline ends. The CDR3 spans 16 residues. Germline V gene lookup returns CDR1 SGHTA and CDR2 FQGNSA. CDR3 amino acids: CASSSAYGVSGNTIYF. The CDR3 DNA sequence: TGTGCCAGCAGCTCCGCTTATGGGGTGTCTGGAAACACCATATATTTT.

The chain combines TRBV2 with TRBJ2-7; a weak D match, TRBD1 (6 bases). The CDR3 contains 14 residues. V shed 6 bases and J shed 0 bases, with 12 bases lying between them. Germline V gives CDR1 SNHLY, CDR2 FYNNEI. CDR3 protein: CASRNRVNSYEQYF. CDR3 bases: TGTGCCAGCAGGAACAGGGTAAACTCCTACGAGCAGTACTTC.

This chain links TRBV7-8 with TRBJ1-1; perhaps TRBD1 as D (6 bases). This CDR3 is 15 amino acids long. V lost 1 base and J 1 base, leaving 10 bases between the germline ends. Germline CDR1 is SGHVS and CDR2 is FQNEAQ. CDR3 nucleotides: TGTGCCAGCAGCTTAGGAGGACAGACGAACACTGAAGCTTTCTTT. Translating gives CASSLGGQTNTEAFF.

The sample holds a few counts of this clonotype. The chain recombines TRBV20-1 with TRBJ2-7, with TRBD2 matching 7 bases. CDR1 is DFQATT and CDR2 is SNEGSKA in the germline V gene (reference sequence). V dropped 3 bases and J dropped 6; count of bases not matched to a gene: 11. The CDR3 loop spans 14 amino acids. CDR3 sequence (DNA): TGCAGTGCTAGCCGTGGACTAGAAACCCGCGAGCAGTACTTC. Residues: CSASRGLETREQYF.

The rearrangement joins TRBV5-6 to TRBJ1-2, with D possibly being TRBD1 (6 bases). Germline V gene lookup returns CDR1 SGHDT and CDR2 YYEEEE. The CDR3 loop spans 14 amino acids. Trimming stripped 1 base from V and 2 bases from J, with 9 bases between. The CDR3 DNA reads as TGTGCCAGCAGCTTGATAACAGGGAACTATGGCTACACCTTC. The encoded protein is CASSLITGNYGYTF.

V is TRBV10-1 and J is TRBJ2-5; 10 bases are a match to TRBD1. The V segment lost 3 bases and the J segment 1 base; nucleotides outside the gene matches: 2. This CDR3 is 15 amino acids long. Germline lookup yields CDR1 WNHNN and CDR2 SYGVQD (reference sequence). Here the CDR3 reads CASSDGTGAQETQYF. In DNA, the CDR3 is TGCGCCAGCAGTGACGGGACAGGGGCCCAAGAGACCCAGTACTTC.

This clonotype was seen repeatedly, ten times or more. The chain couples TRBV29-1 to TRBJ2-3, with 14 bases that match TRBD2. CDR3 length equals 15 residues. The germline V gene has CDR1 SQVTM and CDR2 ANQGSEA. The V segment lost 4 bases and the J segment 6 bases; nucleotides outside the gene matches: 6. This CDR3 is CSVAGTSGSGDTQYF. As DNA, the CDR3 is TGCAGCGTTGCCGGGACTAGCGGGAGCGGTGATACGCAGTATTTT.

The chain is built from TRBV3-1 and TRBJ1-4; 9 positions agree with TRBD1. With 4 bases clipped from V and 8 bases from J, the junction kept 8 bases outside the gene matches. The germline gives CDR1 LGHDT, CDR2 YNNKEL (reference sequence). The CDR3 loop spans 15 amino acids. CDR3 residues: CASSPQTGGSEKLFF. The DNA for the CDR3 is TGTGCCAGCAGCCCTCAGACAGGGGGAAGCGAAAAACTGTTTTTT.